This paragraph reports one T cell receptor beta chain. The authors ran a second PCR of 7 to 11 cycles using a sample-barcoded 5' primer and a J-beta primer mix. TCRdb reprocessed the 5' RACE reads via MiXCR and lists one record per CDR3 protein. Of about 290,000 distinct CDR3 sequences listed, 27% were seen once; the top ten hold 25% to 35%. The source of the sample is a study of blood T cells in healthy people across ages. Germline V gives CDR1 MGHRA, CDR2 YSYEKL. Trimming took 0 bases from V and 9 from J; bases not matched to a gene: 15. The CDR3 contains 17 residues. The TCR comes from a woman aged 70 to 79 in good health. The chain uses TRBV4-1 and TRBJ2-3, with 7 bases that match TRBD2. Sequencing used blood. CDR3 sequence: CASSQDLNVASGGTQYF. The CDR3, as DNA: TGCGCCAGCAGCCAAGATCTGAACGTAGCCTCCGGGGGGACGCAGTATTTT.